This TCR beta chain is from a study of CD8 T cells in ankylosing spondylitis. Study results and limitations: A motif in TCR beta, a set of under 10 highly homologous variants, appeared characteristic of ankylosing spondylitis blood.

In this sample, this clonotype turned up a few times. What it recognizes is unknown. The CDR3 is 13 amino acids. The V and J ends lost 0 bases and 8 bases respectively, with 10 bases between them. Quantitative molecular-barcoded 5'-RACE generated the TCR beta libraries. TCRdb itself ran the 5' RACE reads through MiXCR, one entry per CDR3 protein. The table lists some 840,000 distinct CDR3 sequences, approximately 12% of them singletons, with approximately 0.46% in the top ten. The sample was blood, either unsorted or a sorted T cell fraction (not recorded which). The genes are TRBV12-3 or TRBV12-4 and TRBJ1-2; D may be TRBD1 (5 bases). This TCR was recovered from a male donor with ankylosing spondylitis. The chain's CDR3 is CASSLAPGRGYTF. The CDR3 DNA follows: TGTGCCAGCAGTTTAGCGCCAGGGCGAGGCTACACCTTC.